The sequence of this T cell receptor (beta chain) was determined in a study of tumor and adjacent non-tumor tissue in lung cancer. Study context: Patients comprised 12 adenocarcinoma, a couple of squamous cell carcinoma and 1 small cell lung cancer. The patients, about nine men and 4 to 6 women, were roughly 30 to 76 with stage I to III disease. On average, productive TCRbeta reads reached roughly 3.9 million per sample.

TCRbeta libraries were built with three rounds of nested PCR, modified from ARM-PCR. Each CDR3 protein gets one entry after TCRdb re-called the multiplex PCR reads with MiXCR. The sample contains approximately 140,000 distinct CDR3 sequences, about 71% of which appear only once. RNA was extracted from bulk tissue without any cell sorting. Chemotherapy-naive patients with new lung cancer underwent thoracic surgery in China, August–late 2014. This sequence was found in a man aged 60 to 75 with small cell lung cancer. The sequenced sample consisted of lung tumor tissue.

The CDR3 region is CANNPKGLAGLRSSYEQYF. CDR3 bases: TGCGCCAACAACCCAAAGGGATTAGCGGGATTGAGGAGCTCCTACGAGCAGTACTTC. This chain uses TRBV4-1 with TRBJ2-7; 8 bases match TRBD2. The trim removed 10 bases at V and 0 bases at J, leaving 23 bases unmatched. Germline values: CDR1 MGHRA, CDR2 YSYEKL. The CDR3 sequence is 19 residues long.